The 14 T cell receptor beta chains given below trace back to one sample, sequenced in a study of robustness of blood B and T cell sequencing. TCR beta repertoires were quantified from mRNA rather than genomic DNA. cDNA was made with a 5' template-switch oligo adding a universal priming site. Every cDNA molecule received a random 12-nucleotide UMI from the template-switch oligo. A single record per CDR3 protein comes from TCRdb applying MiXCR to the PCR reads. The table lists around 3,200 distinct CDR3 sequences, around 50% of them singletons. The sequencing input was peripheral blood. All receptors come from a human donor in good health.

Only a few counts were recorded for this clonotype. J is TRBJ1-1 and V is TRBV5-1; no firm D call. Germline lookup yields CDR1 SGHRS and CDR2 YFSETQ. Trimming left V 0 bases short and J 5 bases short, with 8 bases between. The CDR3 is made up of 13 amino acids. Here the CDR3 DNA reads TGCGCCAGCAGCTTGGACGGGAGTACTGAAGCTTTCTTT. It specifies CASSLDGSTEAFF.

The chain couples TRBV5-4 to TRBJ2-3; a weak D match, TRBD2 (5 bases). Germline-derived CDR1 and CDR2 are SGHNT and YYREEE (reference sequence). The length of the CDR3 is 15 residues. Trimming took 1 base from V and 0 from J, leaving 9 bases between them. In nucleotides, the CDR3 is TGTGCCAGCAGCTTGAACACGGGGAGCACAGATACGCAGTATTTT. Translating gives CASSLNTGSTDTQYF.

This chain joins TRBV29-1 and TRBJ1-1; tentative D call: TRBD1 (5 bases). The V gene's germline CDR1 is SQVTM and CDR2 ANQGSEA. This CDR3 is built from 12 residues. Trimming took 4 bases from V and 0 from J, leaving 6 bases between them. CDR3: CSVGTLNTEAFF. The CDR3 DNA follows: TGCAGCGTTGGGACATTGAACACTGAAGCTTTCTTT.

This clonotype was seen a single time. The chain carries TRBV30 and TRBJ1-1; D gene ambiguous. The V end was cut by 5 bases, the J end by 1 base, with 11 bases between. The CDR3 covers 13 residues. Germline V gives CDR1 GTSNPN, CDR2 SVGIG (reference sequence). CDR3 nucleotide sequence: TGTGCCTGGGTGAGACACCAGAACACTGAAGCTTTCTTT. As protein: CAWVRHQNTEAFF.

This clonotype was seen once. At one end, the junction sequence differs from germline, possibly due to a read error. The chain is built from TRBV20-1 and TRBJ2-3; D gene uncertain. The germline V gene has CDR1 DFQATT and CDR2 SNEGSKA (reference sequence). This CDR3 is 13 amino acids long. CDR3 sequence (DNA): TGCAGTGCCAGAGGCCAGTACCCAGATACGCAGTATTTT. Translated, it gives CSARGQYPDTQYF.

This clonotype turned up a few times. The rearrangement uses TRBV10-3 and TRBJ2-1, with 7 bases matching TRBD1. The CDR3 runs 15 residues. The germline V gene encodes CDR1 ENHRY and CDR2 SYGVKD. V lost 4 bases to trimming and J lost 2 bases; unmatched junction nucleotides: 5. The CDR3 coding sequence is TGTGCCATCAGTGGGACAGGTAGTGCCTACAATGAGCAGTTCTTC. This sequence encodes CAISGTGSAYNEQFF.

The V gene is TRBV7-9, the J gene TRBJ2-3; 9 positions agree with TRBD1. There are 13 residues in the CDR3. V lost 10 bases and J lost 3; bases outside the gene matches: 5. The germline CDR1 and CDR2 sequences are SEHNR and FQNEAQ (reference sequence). CDR3 loop: CATGTGTTDTQYF. The CDR3 DNA reads as TGTGCCACCGGGACAGGGACGACAGATACGCAGTATTTT.

This chain joins TRBV24-1 and TRBJ2-3; TRBD2 matches at 7 bases. CDR3 size: 14 residues. Germline V gene sequence: CDR1 KGHDR, CDR2 SFDVKD. V was pared by 9 bases and J by 1 base, with 6 bases of the junction left unmatched. CDR3 amino acids: CATRAAGGTDTQYF. CDR3 DNA: TGTGCCACCCGGGCGGCGGGGGGCACAGATACGCAGTATTTT.

V and J are TRBV12-3 or TRBV12-4 and TRBJ1-2, with 10 bases matching TRBD1. With 5 bases clipped from V and 8 bases from J, the junction kept 5 bases outside the gene matches. The CDR3 extends over 13 amino acids. The CDR3 sequence is CASSRGTGEGYTF. Written as DNA, the CDR3 is TGTGCCAGCAGTCGCGGGACAGGGGAAGGCTACACCTTC.

This clonotype was detected a few times. The CDR3 sequence is CATSRGGTEAGYGYTF. Written as DNA, the CDR3 is TGTGCCACCAGCAGAGGTGGGACAGAGGCTGGCTATGGCTACACCTTC. This chain connects TRBV15 to TRBJ1-2; TRBD1 agrees at 7 bases. In germline, CDR1 is LNHNV, CDR2 YYDKDF (reference sequence). Germline trimming cut 1 base from V and 4 bases from J; bases unmatched to any gene: 9. This CDR3 region has 16 residues. Drawing the rest from reference TRBV15 and TRBJ1-2, the complete variable domain is DAMVIQNPRYQVTQFGKPVTLSCSQTLNHNVMYWYQQKSSQAPKLLFHYYDKDFNNEADTPDNFQSRRPNTSFCFLDIRSPGLGDTAMYLCATSRGGTEAGYGYTFGSGTRLTVV.

V is TRBV5-6 and J is TRBJ2-3; the D gene is possibly TRBD2 (5 bases). This CDR3 is built from 13 residues. Trimming left V 3 bases short and J 3 bases short, with 8 bases between. Germline V gene data show CDR1 as SGHDT and CDR2 as YYEEEE. The DNA of the CDR3 is TGTGCCAGCAGCTCACTAGTGACAGATACGCAGTATTTT. Protein product: CASSSLVTDTQYF.

V and J are TRBV7-1 and TRBJ2-3, with 11 bases lining up with TRBD2. TRBV7-1 is reported as an ORF; its role is uncertain. CDR3 length: 15 residues. V trimming: 2 bases; J trimming: 8 bases; junction bases outside the gene matches: 6. The DNA of the CDR3 is TGTGCCAGCAGCTCACTAGCGGGGGGCAGCGGTACGCAGTATTTT. Translated, it gives CASSSLAGGSGTQYF.

The V gene is TRBV10-3, the J gene TRBJ2-2; 7 positions match TRBD1. Germline values: CDR1 ENHRY, CDR2 SYGVKD. V shed 7 bases, J shed 3 bases, and the junction held 8 bases outside the gene matches. The CDR3 is 15 residues long. In nucleotides, the CDR3 is TGTGCCATCACATCCGGGACAGCGTACACCGGGGAGCTGTTTTTT. Translation gives CAITSGTAYTGELFF.

The rearrangement joins TRBV11-1 to TRBJ1-1; D not resolved. The germline CDR1 and CDR2 sequences are SGHAT and FQDESV (reference sequence). The CDR3 has 11 residues. Trimming stripped 6 bases from V and 3 bases from J, with 5 bases between. The CDR3 protein is CASRMDTEAFF. CDR3 nucleotides: TGTGCCAGCAGGATGGACACTGAAGCTTTCTTT.